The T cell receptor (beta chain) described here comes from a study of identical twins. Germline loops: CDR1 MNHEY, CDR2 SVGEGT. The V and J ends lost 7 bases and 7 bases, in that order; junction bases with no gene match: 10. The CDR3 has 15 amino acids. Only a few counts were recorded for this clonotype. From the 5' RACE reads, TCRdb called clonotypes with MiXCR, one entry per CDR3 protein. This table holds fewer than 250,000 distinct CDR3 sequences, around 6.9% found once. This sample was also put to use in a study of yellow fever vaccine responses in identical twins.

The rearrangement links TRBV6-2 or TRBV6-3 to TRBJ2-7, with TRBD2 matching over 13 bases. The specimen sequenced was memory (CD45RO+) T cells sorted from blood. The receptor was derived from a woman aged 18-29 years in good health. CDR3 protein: CASNPGLAGYGEQYF. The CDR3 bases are TGTGCCAGCAACCCGGGACTAGCGGGATATGGTGAGCAGTACTTC.